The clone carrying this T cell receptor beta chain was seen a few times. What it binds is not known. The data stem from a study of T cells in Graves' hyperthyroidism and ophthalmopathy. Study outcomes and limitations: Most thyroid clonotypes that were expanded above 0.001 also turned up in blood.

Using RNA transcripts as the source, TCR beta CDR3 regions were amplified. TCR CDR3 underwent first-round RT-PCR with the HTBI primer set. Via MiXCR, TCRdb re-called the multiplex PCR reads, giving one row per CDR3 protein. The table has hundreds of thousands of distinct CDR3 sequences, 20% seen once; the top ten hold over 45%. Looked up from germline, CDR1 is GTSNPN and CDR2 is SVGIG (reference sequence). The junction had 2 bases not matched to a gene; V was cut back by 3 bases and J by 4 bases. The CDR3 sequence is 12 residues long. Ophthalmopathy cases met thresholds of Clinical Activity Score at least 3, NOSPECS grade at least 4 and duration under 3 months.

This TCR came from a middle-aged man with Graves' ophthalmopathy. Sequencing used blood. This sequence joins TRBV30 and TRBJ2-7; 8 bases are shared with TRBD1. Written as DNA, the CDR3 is TGTGCCTGGAGCCAGGGGGCTTACGAGCAGTACTTC. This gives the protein CAWSQGAYEQYF. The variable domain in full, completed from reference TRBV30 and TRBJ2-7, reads SQTIHQWPATLVQPVGSPLSLECTVEGTSNPNLYWYRQAAGRGLQLLFYSVGIGQISSEVPQNLSASRPQDRQFILSSKKLLLSDSGFYLCAWSQGAYEQYFGPGTRLTVT.